This T cell receptor (beta chain) was documented in a study of blood T cell repertoires in COVID-19. TCRdb's copy holds only in-frame clones and misses some; the assay was immunoSEQ multiplex PCR. The table lists some 400,000 clones, approximately 91% of them singletons. CDR3 length equals 18 residues. Germline CDR1 reads SEHNR; CDR2 reads FQNEAQ (reference sequence). The J segment lost 8 bases and the V segment lost 1 base, leaving 9 bases of the junction unmatched. This receptor was identified in a woman in her forties who had been exposed to COVID-19. Sequenced sample: PBMCs or T cells enriched from blood (not recorded which). The rearrangement uses TRBV7-9 and TRBJ2-1; 15 nucleotides line up with TRBD2. DNA for the CDR3: TGTGCCAGCAGCTTAGGAGGGACTAGCGGGAGGTTTACGGATGAGCAGTTCTTC. Translated, it gives CASSLGGTSGRFTDEQFF.